This is a list of T cell receptor beta chains from one sample in a study of blood T cell repertoires in COVID-19. Clones were read by immunoSEQ multiplex PCR, and TCRdb kept only the in-frame ones, dropping some. The sample has 90,000 or so clones; about 82% are singletons. The sequenced sample was peripheral blood. The receptor source for this set is a human donor in a cohort sampled during active COVID-19. Each CDR3 is given with its conserved first and last residue. A D gene is named only where the DNA matches it firmly. Clone size is shown for a subset of rows, as once, few, many or a class of expanded clone.

>-|-|TRBJ2-1|TRBV6-5
TGTGCCAGCAGATCAAACAATGAGCAGTTCTTC
CASRSNNEQFF
>-|-|TRBJ1-2|TRBV6-5
TGTGCCAGCAGCTTTGCGGGGGAGGGCTACACCTTC
CASSFAGEGYTF
>-|TRBD2|TRBJ2-1|TRBV11-1
TGTGCCAGCAGCTTCGGGACTAGCGCGTCCGATGAGCAGTTCTTC
CASSFGTSASDEQFF
>-|-|TRBJ2-7|TRBV5-1
TGCGCCAGCAGCTTGGGCCCATGGGGGGATACCTACGAGCAGTACTTC
CASSLGPWGDTYEQYF
>-|-|TRBJ2-1|TRBV11-2
TGTGCCAGCAGCTTAGATTTCGGGGGACAGTTCTTC
CASSLDFGGQFF
>-|-|TRBJ2-1|TRBV11-2
TGTGCCAGCAGCTTGGACAAAACGGGTAATGAGCAGTTCTTC
CASSLDKTGNEQFF
>-|-|TRBJ1-1|TRBV7-9
TGTGCCAGCAGCTTAGTCCCCGGGGAGATGAACACTGAAGCTTTCTTT
CASSLVPGEMNTEAFF
>-|-|TRBJ1-4|TRBV7-2
TGTGCCAGCAGCTTGGGGGGGGTCGCAACTAATGAAAAACTGTTTTTT
CASSLGGVATNEKLFF
>-|-|TRBJ2-7|TRBV11-1
TGTGCCAGCACGGAGGGACGGCGGGACCCCGTTGGCGAGCAGTACTTC
CASTEGRRDPVGEQYF
>once|-|TRBJ1-4|TRBV19
TGTGCCAGTAGTCCGCTGCGACAGGCGGGTAATGAAAAACTGTTTTTT
CASSPLRQAGNEKLFF
>-|TRBD2|TRBJ2-3|TRBV9
TGTGCCAGCACCGAGACTAGCGACACAGATACGCAGTATTTT
CASTETSDTDTQYF
>-|TRBD2|TRBJ2-3|TRBV2
TGTGCCAGCAGAAGCGGGGGCACAGATACGCAGTATTTT
CASRSGGTDTQYF
>-|TRBD2|TRBJ2-7|TRBV6-2/TRBV6-3
TGTGCCAGCAGTCCCGGGGTGAGCGGGGTCTCCTACGAGCAGTACTTC
CASSPGVSGVSYEQYF
>-|-|TRBJ2-2|TRBV28
TGTGCCAGCCTACTTGAAACCGGGGAGCTGTTTTTT
CASLLETGELFF
>-|-|TRBJ1-2|TRBV28
TGTGCCAGCAGTTTTGGGGTGGAGGGTGGCTACACCTTC
CASSFGVEGGYTF
>-|-|TRBJ2-7|TRBV5-6
TGTGCCAGCAGCTTAGGGACAACTCCTACCTACGAGCAGTACTTC
CASSLGTTPTYEQYF
>few|-|TRBJ2-7|TRBV7-2
TGTGCCAGCAGCCTCGACAGGACGGACGAGCAGTACTTC
CASSLDRTDEQYF
>-|-|TRBJ2-7|TRBV9
TGTGCCAGCAGCGTAGGACCAGGTTCTAACTCCTACGAGCAGTACTTC
CASSVGPGSNSYEQYF
>-|-|TRBJ1-4|TRBV6-1
TGTGCCAGCAGTGATGGCCGGTCGGGGGTGATTGAAAAACTGTTTTTT
CASSDGRSGVIEKLFF
>once|TRBD1|TRBJ1-1|TRBV2
TGTGCCAGTCCACCGGGACAGGGGACCTCTGAATACACTGAAGCTTTCTTT
CASPPGQGTSEYTEAFF
>-|-|TRBJ2-2|TRBV18
TGTGCCAGCTCACCACCTAACTTAGGGGCGAACACCGGGGAGCTGTTTTTT
CASSPPNLGANTGELFF
>-|TRBD2|TRBJ2-7|TRBV11-3
TGTGCCAGCAGCCCCGGGGGGGGGTCATACGAGCAGTACTTC
CASSPGGGSYEQYF
>-|-|TRBJ1-2|TRBV6-5
TGTGCCAGCAGTTCTAGGGAGGGCTCTAACTATGGCTACACCTTC
CASSSREGSNYGYTF
>-|TRBD2|TRBJ2-7|TRBV20-1
TGCAGTGCCAGTAGCGGGAGATACGAGCAGTACTTC
CSASSGRYEQYF
>-|-|TRBJ2-1|TRBV5-1
TGCGCCAGCAGCTTGCCAGGTTCCAATGAGCAGTTCTTC
CASSLPGSNEQFF
>-|-|TRBJ2-3|TRBV5-8
TGTGCCAGCAGCGAGGGGACACTCACTAGCACAGATACGCAGTATTTT
CASSEGTLTSTDTQYF
>-|-|TRBJ2-6|TRBV18
TGTGCCAGCTTTGCAGGGGCTGGGGCCAACGTCCTGACTTTC
CASFAGAGANVLTF
>-|TRBD2|TRBJ2-5|TRBV11-2
TGTGCCAGCATTGGGACTAGCGGGCAAGAGACCCAGTACTTC
CASIGTSGQETQYF
>-|-|TRBJ1-2|TRBV3-1/TRBV3-2
TGTGCCAGCAGCCAAGCAGGGGCTCCTGGCTACACCTTC
CASSQAGAPGYTF
>-|TRBD1|TRBJ2-5|TRBV7-7
TGTGCCAGCAGCCCACGACCGGGACAGGGCTGGGAGACCCAGTACTTC
CASSPRPGQGWETQYF
>-|-|TRBJ1-6|TRBV3-1/TRBV3-2
TGTGCCAGCAGCCAAGGGGCCAGGTATAATTCACCCCTCCACTTT
CASSQGARYNSPLHF
>-|TRBD1|TRBJ2-5|TRBV18
TGTGCCAGCTCACCGGGACAGGGAACCACCCAGTACTTC
CASSPGQGTTQYF
>-|TRBD2|TRBJ2-2|TRBV28
TGTGCCAGCAGGGGGGCTAGCGGGAGTCGGAGCACCGGGGAGCTGTTTTTT
CASRGASGSRSTGELFF
>-|-|TRBJ2-7|TRBV4-1
TGCGCCAGCAGCCAAGGACCTAGCAGAACCTACGAGCAGTACTTC
CASSQGPSRTYEQYF
>once|-|TRBJ2-6|TRBV2
TGTGCCAGCAGTCACCCTCGGGGTGGCCACTCTGGGGCCAACGTCCTGACTTTC
CASSHPRGGHSGANVLTF
>-|-|TRBJ2-1|TRBV3-1/TRBV3-2
TGTGCCAGCAGCCACCGGGGCTACAATGAGCAGTTCTTC
CASSHRGYNEQFF
>-|TRBD2|TRBJ2-3|TRBV7-2
TGTGCCAGCAGGAGGACTAGCGGGGGGATCACAGATACGCAGTATTTT
CASRRTSGGITDTQYF
>-|TRBD1|TRBJ2-7|TRBV4-3
TGCGCCAGCAGCCAAGAAATCCAGGGGGCTTACGAGCAGTACTTC
CASSQEIQGAYEQYF
>-|TRBD2|TRBJ2-7|TRBV28
TGTGCCAGCAGTATCGGAGGGGGACTAGCATTAGAGCAGTACTTC
CASSIGGGLALEQYF
>-|TRBD1|TRBJ1-5|TRBV19
TGTGCCAGTAGTACCCGGTCAGGGGGCGGGAGCAATCAGCCCCAGCATTTT
CASSTRSGGGSNQPQHF
>-|TRBD2|TRBJ2-2|TRBV24-1
TGTGCCACCAGTGAGACTAGCGGGAGAGGAACCGGGGAGCTGTTTTTT
CATSETSGRGTGELFF
>-|TRBD1|TRBJ1-6|TRBV19
TGTGCCAGTACCCGGGACAGGGGTAATTCACCCCTCCACTTT
CASTRDRGNSPLHF
>-|-|TRBJ2-7|TRBV10-3
TGTGCCATCAGTAGTACTAGCTACGAGCAGTACTTC
CAISSTSYEQYF
>-|-|TRBJ1-3|TRBV4-1
TGCGCCAGCAGCCAATCCGGCTACGGGGGGCGAGGAAACACCATATATTTT
CASSQSGYGGRGNTIYF
>-|TRBD2|TRBJ2-1|TRBV6-4
TGTGCCAGCATTAGGGGAGGGCGGTACAATGAGCAGTTCTTC
CASIRGGRYNEQFF
>-|-|TRBJ2-7|TRBV9
TGTGCCAGCAGCCCTCGCTCGTTGACAGCCTCCTACGAGCAGTACTTC
CASSPRSLTASYEQYF
>few|TRBD2|TRBJ2-2|TRBV5-1
TGCGCCAGCAGCTCCGGGACTAGCGGGAACACCGGGGAGCTGTTTTTT
CASSSGTSGNTGELFF
>-|TRBD2|TRBJ2-5|TRBV3-1/TRBV3-2
TGTGCCAGCAGCCAAGATTCTTTCGGCGGGAGTTGGGAGACCCAGTACTTC
CASSQDSFGGSWETQYF
>-|-|TRBJ1-1|TRBV7-9
TGTGCCAGCAGCTTAGCGGAGGGATTTAATGAAGCTTTCTTT
CASSLAEGFNEAFF
>once|TRBD1|TRBJ2-7|TRBV9
TGTGCCAGCAGCCAAGGACAGGGGACCTCCTACGAGCAGTACTTC
CASSQGQGTSYEQYF
>-|-|TRBJ1-1|TRBV12-3/TRBV12-4
TGTGCCAGCAGATTAGCACAGAACACTGAAGCTTTCTTT
CASRLAQNTEAFF
>-|TRBD1|TRBJ2-2|TRBV7-6
TGTGCCAGCAGACGAGGGGTATTTGGGACAGGGAACACCGGGGAGCTGTTTTTT
CASRRGVFGTGNTGELFF
>-|TRBD1|TRBJ1-5|TRBV27
TGTGCCAGCAGTAAGCGGACAGGTGGGGGCAATCAGCCCCAGCATTTT
CASSKRTGGGNQPQHF
>few|-|TRBJ1-1|TRBV19
TGTGCCAGTAGTACCCTGGACAGGAACACTGAAGCTTTCTTT
CASSTLDRNTEAFF
>-|TRBD2|TRBJ2-7|TRBV6-8
TGTGCCAGCAGCAACAGGCTAGCGGGCCCCTACGAGCAGTACTTC
CASSNRLAGPYEQYF
>-|-|TRBJ2-3|TRBV5-4
TGTGCCAGCAGCTTGACCTACACAGATACGCAGTATTTT
CASSLTYTDTQYF
>-|TRBD2|TRBJ2-1|TRBV6-5
TGTGCCAGCAGTTACTCAACGGGAGGGGCTTACAATGAGCAGTTCTTC
CASSYSTGGAYNEQFF
>-|-|TRBJ2-7|TRBV18
TGTGCCAGCGCCCAGGGACAACCTGGGGGTGGCGAGCAGTACTTC
CASAQGQPGGGEQYF